The subject of this entry is one T cell receptor beta chain. Its target is not known. Germline values: CDR1 GTSNPN, CDR2 SVGIG (reference sequence). Trimming pared 2 bases from V and 1 base from J, leaving 9 bases between. CDR3 size: 13 residues. This sample was included in a study of T cell responses to AZD1222 COVID-19 vaccine. Points from the study as a whole: Baseline testing showed seropositivity in only six AZD1222 recipients.

TCRdb keeps only in-frame clones here, not all; method: immunoSEQ multiplex PCR. The sample carries 25,000 to 35,000 clones, more than 85% recorded once. This specimen consisted of peripheral blood, obtained on day 0 of AZD1222 vaccination. This TCR derives from an adult in good health. The V and J genes are TRBV30 and TRBJ2-7, with D possibly matching TRBD1 (6 bases). In DNA form, the CDR3 reads TGTGCCTGGAGTATCGACAGGTCCTACGAGCAGTACTTC. Residues: CAWSIDRSYEQYF.